This TCR beta chain was recorded in a study of T cell changes during pregnancy in multiple sclerosis (dated 2019 in TCRdb). A note on the overall study: The study looked at changes in the T cell repertoire across pregnancy in women with multiple sclerosis.

Receptor amplification or capture employed the immunoSEQ multiplex PCR assay. TCRdb retrieved this table from immuneACCESS and kept in-frame rearrangements only. Not all clones are present; in checked studies, unresolved V genes account for under half, and no reason is known for the remainder. The table for this sample lists over 70,000 clones; 90% to 95% of them were counted only once. The top ten hold 1.5% to 2% of the sample. Comments on this clone: What this receptor recognizes is not known. The sample holds no much larger clone one base away, and base qualities are not on file.

The germline V gene (reference sequence) sets CDR1 to MNHEY and CDR2 to SMNVEV. The CDR3 numbers 13 residues from cysteine through phenylalanine. The retained sequence is limited to the CDR3, 39 bases, with the frame set at the first base. Trimming takes 4 bases from V and 4 bases from J, and the germline ends sit 9 bases apart. The source is a female donor in good health, enrolled as a control in a pregnancy study. The source was peripheral blood, collected in the first trimester of pregnancy. The chain is made from TRBV27 and TRBJ2-3, with the D gene not confidently named. The DNA sequence is given as TGTGCCAGCAGTTCACTGTTATCAGATACGCAGTATTTT. This yields the protein CASSSLLSDTQYF.